Below are 7 T cell receptor beta chains sequenced from a single sample in a study of memory CD4+ T cells and cytomegalovirus serostatus. The method was immunoSEQ multiplex PCR; TCRdb's version includes in-frame clones alone and lacks a portion of them. The data contain approximately 44,000 clones, 76% of them singletons. The sort gate was single viable CD3+CD4+CD8-CD45RO+ cells for memory CD4+ T cells. The sequenced sample was memory CD4+ T cells from blood. The source is an adult in good health and CMV-seronegative.

This clone was detected only once. The J gene is TRBJ2-7, the V gene TRBV5-1, with 12 bases that match TRBD1. Germline CDR1 reads SGHRS; CDR2 reads YFSETQ. The CDR3 has 15 amino acids. The V and J ends lost 0 bases and 6 bases, in that order; junction bases with no gene match: 4. The CDR3 DNA reads as TGCGCCAGCAGCTTGGCGGGACAGGGGGCCTTCGAGCAGTACTTC. It specifies CASSLAGQGAFEQYF.

J is TRBJ1-5 and V is TRBV6-1; no clear D gene. CDR3 length: 17 residues. The germline V gene has CDR1 MNHNS and CDR2 SASEGT. With 0 bases removed from V and 0 bases from J, the gap between germline ends came to 12 bases. CDR3 residues: CASSEAAAANSNQPQHF. The CDR3 region has the DNA TGTGCCAGCAGTGAAGCAGCGGCGGCTAATAGCAATCAGCCCCAGCATTTT.

The chain is built from TRBV5-1 and TRBJ2-7; D is possibly TRBD1 or TRBD2 (5 bases each). The V gene lost 0 bases and the J gene lost 5 bases, with 12 bases spanning the gap. CDR1 is SGHRS and CDR2 is YFSETQ in the germline V gene. The CDR3 has 14 residues. The CDR3 here is CASSLDSGADEQYF. The CDR3 coding sequence is TGCGCCAGCAGCTTGGATTCCGGGGCCGACGAGCAGTACTTC.

This clone showed up just a few times. The gene calls are TRBV7-9 and TRBJ2-3; 9 positions match TRBD2. This CDR3 spans 15 amino acids. V shed 5 bases and J 1 base; nucleotides not matched to a gene: 4. CDR1 is SEHNR and CDR2 is FQNEAQ in the germline V gene (reference sequence). CDR3 amino acids: CASSRLAVGTDTQYF. CDR3 in DNA: TGTGCCAGCAGCAGACTAGCGGTGGGCACAGATACGCAGTATTTT.

The chain employs TRBV11-1 and TRBJ2-7; D is ambiguous. Germline-derived CDR1 and CDR2 are SGHAT and FQDESV (reference sequence). V lost 5 bases, J lost 3 bases, and 8 bases lay in between. This CDR3 is built from 12 residues. DNA of the CDR3: TGTGCCAGCAGCGAGGACGACTACGAGCAGTACTTC. Translation: CASSEDDYEQYF.

The chain carries TRBV7-3 and TRBJ2-1; 8 bases match TRBD2. V shed 5 bases, J shed 4 bases, and the junction held 7 bases outside the gene matches. Germline-derived CDR1 and CDR2 are SGHTA and FQGTGA. The CDR3 consists of 15 residues. As DNA, the CDR3 is TGTGCCAGCAGCGCAAGCGGGGGCCATTACAATGAGCAGTTCTTC. Translation gives CASSASGGHYNEQFF.

The chain employs TRBV4-2 and TRBJ1-6; D might be TRBD1 (5 bases). The germline CDR1 and CDR2 sequences are LGHNA and YNFKEQ. Trimming removed 0 bases from V and 6 bases from J, with 9 bases in between. This CDR3 is 15 amino acids long. CDR3 nucleotide sequence: TGTGCCAGCAGCCAAGACACAGGAATTAATTCACCCCTCCACTTT. Translated, it gives CASSQDTGINSPLHF.